A selection of T cell receptor beta chains follows, all from one sample in a study of beta chain features in type 1 diabetes. The table came from immunoSEQ multiplex PCR; TCRdb's copy has only in-frame clones and leaves some out. The repertoire holds around 250,000 clones, with 25% to 30% as singletons. Input material: central memory CD4+ T cells from blood. These receptors were collected from a young man in good health. CDR3s include the opening cysteine and the closing phenylalanine or tryptophan. Fields, in order: clone size, D gene, V gene, J gene, CDR3 DNA, CDR3 protein. A D gene is named only where the DNA matches it firmly. The size of a clone is reported for some rows only, either as once, few or many, or as a class for expanded clones.

-	-	TRBV4-3	TRBJ2-1	TGCGCCAGCAGCCAAGATAAGGGCCCTGGCTCCTACAATGAGCAGTTCTTC	CASSQDKGPGSYNEQFF
few	TRBD1	TRBV29-1	TRBJ2-7	TGCAGCGTTAGGACAGGGGAGTACGAGCAGTACTTC	CSVRTGEYEQYF
few	-	TRBV10-3	TRBJ2-7	TGTGCCATCAGTGCCAGGGCCTCCTACGAGCAGTACTTC	CAISARASYEQYF
-	-	TRBV7-2	TRBJ1-1	TGTGCCAGCAGCTTACGGGGTCGTAATCCTGAAGCTTTCTTT	CASSLRGRNPEAFF
once	TRBD2	TRBV27	TRBJ2-5	TGTGCCAGCAGTCGGGTAGCTAGCGGGAGGGCCAGGGAGACCCAGTACTTC	CASSRVASGRARETQYF
-	-	TRBV7-6	TRBJ1-2	TGTGCCAGCAGCCCCGACCCCTTGGGGGGTAACTATGGCTACACCTTC	CASSPDPLGGNYGYTF
-	-	TRBV7-8	TRBJ2-2	TGTGCCAGCAGCGCATACAGGGTGGGAAACACCGGGGAGCTGTTTTTT	CASSAYRVGNTGELFF
-	-	TRBV7-9	TRBJ1-1	TGTGCCAGCAGCTTAGCCACAGGGAGGAGCACTGAAGCTTTCTTT	CASSLATGRSTEAFF
-	TRBD1	TRBV28	TRBJ2-7	TGTGCCAGCAGTACAACAGGGGGCTCCTACGAGCAGTACTTC	CASSTTGGSYEQYF
few	-	TRBV7-9	TRBJ2-3	TGTGCCAGCAGCTTAATCAACACAGATACGCAGTATTTT	CASSLINTDTQYF
-	-	TRBV7-9	TRBJ2-3	TGTGCCAGCAGCCGACCGGGGGGCACAGATACGCAGTATTTT	CASSRPGGTDTQYF
few	-	TRBV28	TRBJ2-7	TGTGCCAGCAGTTCCGGGAGCTCCTACGAGCAGTACTTC	CASSSGSSYEQYF
-	-	TRBV27	TRBJ2-3	TGTGCCAGCAGTTGGGTCTTTGGCGGCACAGATACGCAGTATTTT	CASSWVFGGTDTQYF
few	TRBD2	TRBV19	TRBJ2-1	TGTGCCAGTAGTACTGGACTAGCAAGTGGGAATGAGCAGTTCTTC	CASSTGLASGNEQFF
few	TRBD1	TRBV6-1	TRBJ2-1	TGTGCCAGCACTACGGGACAGACCCGCTACAATGAGCAGTTCTTC	CASTTGQTRYNEQFF
-	-	TRBV9	TRBJ2-5	TGTGCCAGCAGCGAACCGAGAGCGGATCAAGAGACCCAGTACTTC	CASSEPRADQETQYF
few	-	TRBV15	TRBJ1-3	TGTGCCACCAGCAGCATGACAGTTGGAAACACCATATATTTT	CATSSMTVGNTIYF
-	TRBD2	TRBV6-5	TRBJ2-5	TGTGCCAGCCAGCGGGATGGGCAAGAGACCCAGTACTTC	CASQRDGQETQYF
few	-	TRBV18	TRBJ2-1	TGTGCCAGCTCACCCCGTTTAGCGGAGTCCTACAATGAGCAGTTCTTC	CASSPRLAESYNEQFF
-	TRBD1	TRBV7-2	TRBJ2-1	TGTGCCAGCAGCTTGGGCAGGGGGGACAGGACTTCACAGGAGCAGTTCTTC	CASSLGRGDRTSQEQFF
-	-	TRBV9	TRBJ2-6	TGTGCCAGCAAGGTCAGTGGGGCCAACGTCCTGACTTTC	CASKVSGANVLTF
-	TRBD2	TRBV4-1	TRBJ2-7	TGCGCCAGCAGCCCCCTCGGTACTAGCGGCCCCTACGAGCAGTACTTC	CASSPLGTSGPYEQYF
few	-	TRBV5-4	TRBJ2-3	TGTGCCAGCAGCCCAGGATCTCGCGGAGATACGCAGTATTTT	CASSPGSRGDTQYF
few	-	TRBV29-1	TRBJ1-1	TGCAGCGTTAAAACAGAGAACACTGAAGCTTTCTTT	CSVKTENTEAFF
few	TRBD2	TRBV4-3	TRBJ2-4	TGCGCCAGCAGCCAGCTAGCGGGAGCGCCCACAGCCAAAAACATTCAGTACTTC	CASSQLAGAPTAKNIQYF
-	TRBD1	TRBV2	TRBJ2-1	TGTGCCAGCAGCGTAAGGACAGGGGGGCCTACCTACAATGAGCAGTTCTTC	CASSVRTGGPTYNEQFF
few	-	TRBV7-2	TRBJ2-7	TGTGCCAGCAGCTTATTTGGGCGCAACTCCTACGAGCAGTACTTC	CASSLFGRNSYEQYF
-	-	TRBV6-1	TRBJ2-7	TGTGCCAGCCATCAATCAGGGGGGCTGGAGCAGTACTTC	CASHQSGGLEQYF
-	TRBD2	TRBV27	TRBJ2-7	TGTGCCAGCAGTCACGGGACTAGCGGGCCTATCCTCTACGAGCAGTACTTC	CASSHGTSGPILYEQYF
-	-	TRBV30	TRBJ2-2	TGTGCCCGGACGAGCGGTTGGAACGGGGAGCTGTTTTTT	CARTSGWNGELFF
-	-	TRBV5-6	TRBJ1-2	TGTGCCAGCAGCTCATGGACAGAGAACTATGGCTACACCTTC	CASSSWTENYGYTF
-	-	TRBV5-1	TRBJ2-3	TGCGCCAGCAGCTTACAGACTCCAGTTACGCAGTATTTT	CASSLQTPVTQYF
many	-	TRBV7-9	TRBJ2-3	TGTGCCAGCAGCATGAGCGCTAGCACAGATACGCAGTATTTT	CASSMSASTDTQYF
few	-	TRBV6-5	TRBJ2-7	TGTGCCAGCATAGGACAGAGCTACGAGCAGTACTTC	CASIGQSYEQYF
-	-	TRBV28	TRBJ1-5	TGTGCCAGCAGTTTAGGGACCTATCAGCCCCAGCATTTT	CASSLGTYQPQHF
few	-	TRBV7-9	TRBJ2-7	TGTGCCAGCAGCTCGAAAGTGGGCAGGGGAAGCGAGCAGTACTTC	CASSSKVGRGSEQYF
many	-	TRBV7-9	TRBJ1-1	TGTGCCAGCAACACAGTCCGGGACTCTACTGGTTGGGCTTTCTTT	CASNTVRDSTGWAFF
-	-	TRBV19	TRBJ2-2	TGTGCCAGTAGCATTTGGCAGGCCGCGAACACCGGGGAGCTGTTTTTT	CASSIWQAANTGELFF
-	-	TRBV28	TRBJ2-6	TGTGCCAGCAGGCCTTCTGGTTACTCTGGGGCCAACGTCCTGACTTTC	CASRPSGYSGANVLTF
-	-	TRBV28	TRBJ2-1	TGTGCCAGCAGCGACTTTGGGACTCCGTCCTACAATGAGCAGTTCTTC	CASSDFGTPSYNEQFF
-	-	TRBV5-1	TRBJ2-3	TGCGCCAGCAGCTTGGAACAGAACACAGATACGCAGTATTTT	CASSLEQNTDTQYF
few	-	TRBV4-2	TRBJ2-4	TGTGCCAGCAGCCAAGATCGTGGGGGGGCAAACATTCAGTACTTC	CASSQDRGGANIQYF
-	-	TRBV21-1	TRBJ1-5	TGTGCCAGCAGCACTTCTCAGCCCCAGCATTTT	CASSTSQPQHF
-	TRBD1	TRBV4-3	TRBJ2-3	TGCGCCAGCAGCCAAGAGGGGACAGGCACAGATACGCAGTATTTT	CASSQEGTGTDTQYF
few	-	TRBV20-1	TRBJ2-7	TGCAGTGCTACCGGGACCTCCGAGCAGTACTTC	CSATGTSEQYF
once	-	TRBV11-1	TRBJ1-2	TGTGCCAGCAGACCAACAGATAACTATGGCTACACCTTC	CASRPTDNYGYTF
few	TRBD2	TRBV2	TRBJ2-3	TGTGCCAGCAGGGGGACTAGCGGGAGACTGGGCACAGATACGCAGTATTTT	CASRGTSGRLGTDTQYF
-	-	TRBV7-2	TRBJ1-4	TGTGCCAGCAGCAAAGGCAGGGTGGAGGAAAAACTGTTTTTT	CASSKGRVEEKLFF
few	TRBD2	TRBV14	TRBJ2-7	TGTGCCAGCAGCCAAGGACTAGCGGCCTACGAGCAGTACTTC	CASSQGLAAYEQYF
few	-	TRBV11-2	TRBJ2-5	TGTGCCAGCAGCTTAGGCGGGACAACCGGGGAGACCCAGTACTTC	CASSLGGTTGETQYF
few	-	TRBV5-5	TRBJ2-7	TGTGCCAGCAGCTTCGACCCGGGGTATTACGAGCAGTACTTC	CASSFDPGYYEQYF
few	TRBD1	TRBV10-3	TRBJ2-7	TGTGCCATCAAGGGGACAGGGGAAGAGCAGTACTTC	CAIKGTGEEQYF
-	-	TRBV29-1	TRBJ1-2	TGCAGCGTTGGCGGGGGCAGTGGCTATGGCTACACCTTC	CSVGGGSGYGYTF
-	TRBD2	TRBV4-3	TRBJ2-2	TGCGCCAGCAGCCAGCGGACTAGCGCGGGCGGGGAGCTGTTTTTT	CASSQRTSAGGELFF
few	TRBD1	TRBV7-6	TRBJ2-1	TGTGCCAGCAGCACCCTCGTCGGGACAGGGTTCAATGAGCAGTTCTTC	CASSTLVGTGFNEQFF
-	TRBD1	TRBV7-2	TRBJ1-3	TGTGCCAGCAGCTCGGGACAGTCCATATATTTT	CASSSGQSIYF
-	-	TRBV5-1	TRBJ2-1	TGCGCCAGCAGCCTCCGGGCCACGTCCAATGAGCAGTTCTTC	CASSLRATSNEQFF
-	-	TRBV5-1	TRBJ2-5	TGCGCCAGCAGACAGACAGAGACCCAGTACTTC	CASRQTETQYF
few	-	TRBV7-2	TRBJ2-2	TGTGCCAGCAGCTTTTTCACCGGGGAGCTGTTTTTT	CASSFFTGELFF
-	-	TRBV2	TRBJ2-3	TGTGCCAGCAGTGGTGAGGATACGCAGTATTTT	CASSGEDTQYF